Following are 6 T cell receptor beta chains from one sample sequenced in a study of blood T cells in healthy people across ages (dated by TCRdb to between 2014 and 2017). Libraries were built with 5' RACE. The reads were generated on an Illumina HiSeq 2500. A second PCR of about 6 to 12 cycles was performed with a sample-barcoded 5' primer and a J-beta primer mix. TCRdb redid the processing of the public reads, applying fastp at Q25 and MiXCR, and retained in-frame beta chains. Each entry merges the rows of one CDR3 protein and shows their most common DNA and genes. Present in this sample are more than 1,000,000 distinct CDR3 sequences, approximately 25% of which were seen just once. The ten largest make up around 0.75% of the sample. In addition, the sample was reused for a study of T cells of mothers and their children.

Sequenced sample: blood. All receptors come from a girl aged 2-10 years in good health.

This clonotype has more than one count but fewer than ten. This sequence joins TRBV7-9 and TRBJ2-7; D may be TRBD1 (7 bases). Germline CDR1 SEHNR, CDR2 FQNEAQ (reference sequence). Trimming left V 8 bases short and J 4 bases short, with 18 bases between. This CDR3 contains 14 residues. The CDR3 reads CASAGGTAIYEQYF. The CDR3 coding sequence is TGTGCCAGCGCGGGCGGGACAGCGATTTACGAGCAGTACTTC. Supplemented by reference TRBV7-9 and TRBJ2-7, the full variable domain reads DTGVSQNPRHKITKRGQNVTFRCDPISEHNRLYWYRQTLGQGPEFLTYFQNEAQLEKSRLLSDRFSAERPKGSFSTLEIQRTEQGDSAMYLCASAGGTAIYEQYFGPGTRLTVT.

The chain joins TRBV11-2 to TRBJ1-1; D is possibly TRBD1 (6 bases). This CDR3 has 15 residues. V was shortened by 6 bases and J by 3 bases, with 17 bases between the two germline ends. CDR1 and CDR2 from the germline V gene are SGHAT and FQNNGV. In DNA form, the CDR3 reads TGTGCCAGCAGTGATCCGACAGGATATTACACTGAAGCTTTCTTT. It translates to CASSDPTGYYTEAFF. Drawing the rest from reference TRBV11-2 and TRBJ1-1, the complete variable domain is EAGVAQSPRYKIIEKRQSVAFWCNPISGHATLYWYQQILGQGPKLLIQFQNNGVVDDSQLPKDRFSAERLKGVDSTLKIQPAKLEDSAVYLCASSDPTGYYTEAFFGQGTRLTVV.

This clonotype was picked up a small number of times. The chain employs TRBV12-3 or TRBV12-4 and TRBJ2-3; TRBD2 matches at 7 bases. The CDR3 loop spans 15 amino acids. The V gene end was trimmed by 2 bases and the J gene end by 2 bases; junction bases not matched to a gene: 4. CDR3 sequence reads: CASSLQLAVTDTQYF. DNA for the CDR3: TGTGCCAGCAGTTTACAGCTAGCGGTCACAGATACGCAGTATTTT.

This chain uses TRBV6-6 with TRBJ1-4, with D unresolved. Per germline, CDR1 MNHNY and CDR2 SVGAGI (reference sequence). The CDR3 consists of 11 residues. Trimming stripped 7 bases from V and 2 bases from J, with 2 bases between. The CDR3 loop is CASMTNEKLFF. The CDR3 coding sequence is TGTGCCAGCATGACTAATGAAAAACTGTTTTTT.

This sequence joins TRBV7-8 and TRBJ2-7; D perhaps matches TRBD2 (5 bases). From germline, CDR1 is SGHVS and CDR2 FQNEAQ. V was cut by 4 bases and J by 5 bases, with 12 bases left in between. The CDR3 consists of 13 residues. CDR3 DNA: TGTGCCAGCAGCTGGAATAGCGCGAACGAGCAGTACTTC. Amino acids: CASSWNSANEQYF.

In its sample, this clonotype was seen a few times. V and J are TRBV29-1 and TRBJ2-3; TRBD2 is a possible D gene (6 bases). This CDR3 has 13 amino acids. Trimming pared 6 bases from V and 6 bases from J, leaving 16 bases between. CDR1 and CDR2 (germline): SQVTM, ANQGSEA. In DNA, the CDR3 is TGCAGCGTCTTTTACTTAGGGAGGGATACGCAGTATTTT. It codes for CSVFYLGRDTQYF.